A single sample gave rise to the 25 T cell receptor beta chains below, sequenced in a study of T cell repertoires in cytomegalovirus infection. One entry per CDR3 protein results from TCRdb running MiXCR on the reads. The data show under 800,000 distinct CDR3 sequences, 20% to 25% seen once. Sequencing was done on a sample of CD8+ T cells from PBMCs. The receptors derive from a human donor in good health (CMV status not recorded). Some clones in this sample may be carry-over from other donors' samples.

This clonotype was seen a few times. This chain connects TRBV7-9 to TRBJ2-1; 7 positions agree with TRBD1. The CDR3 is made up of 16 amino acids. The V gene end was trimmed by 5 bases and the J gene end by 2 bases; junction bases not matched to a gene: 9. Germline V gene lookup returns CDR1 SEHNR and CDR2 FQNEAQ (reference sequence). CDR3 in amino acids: CASSRLSRGTYNEQFF. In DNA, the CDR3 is TGTGCCAGCAGCCGCTTAAGCAGGGGGACCTACAATGAGCAGTTCTTC.

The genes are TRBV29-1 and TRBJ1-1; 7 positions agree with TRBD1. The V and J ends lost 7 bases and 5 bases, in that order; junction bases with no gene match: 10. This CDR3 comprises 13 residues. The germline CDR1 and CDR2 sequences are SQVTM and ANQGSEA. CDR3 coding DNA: TGCAGCGCCGTGACAGGGTACAATACTGAAGCTTTCTTT. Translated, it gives CSAVTGYNTEAFF.

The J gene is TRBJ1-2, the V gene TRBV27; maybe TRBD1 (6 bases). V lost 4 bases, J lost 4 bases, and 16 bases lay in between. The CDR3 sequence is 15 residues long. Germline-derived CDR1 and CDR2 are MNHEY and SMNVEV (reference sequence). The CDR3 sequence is CASSSQDQGFYGYTF. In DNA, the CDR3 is TGTGCCAGCAGTTCCCAAGATCAGGGGTTCTATGGCTACACCTTC.

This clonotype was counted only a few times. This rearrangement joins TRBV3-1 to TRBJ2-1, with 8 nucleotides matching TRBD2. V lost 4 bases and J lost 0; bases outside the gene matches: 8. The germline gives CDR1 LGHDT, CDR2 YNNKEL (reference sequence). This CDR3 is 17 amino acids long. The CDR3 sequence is CASSRLPGGGSYNEQFF. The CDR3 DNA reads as TGTGCCAGCAGCCGGCTACCCGGGGGGGGCTCCTACAATGAGCAGTTCTTC.

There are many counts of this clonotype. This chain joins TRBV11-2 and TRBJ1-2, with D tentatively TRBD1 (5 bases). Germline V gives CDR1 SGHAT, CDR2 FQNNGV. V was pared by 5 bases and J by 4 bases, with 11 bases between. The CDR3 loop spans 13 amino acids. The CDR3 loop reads CASSPTVFYGYTF. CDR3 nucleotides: TGTGCCAGCAGCCCGACAGTTTTCTATGGCTACACCTTC. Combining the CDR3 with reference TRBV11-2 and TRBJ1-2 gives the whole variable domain EAGVAQSPRYKIIEKRQSVAFWCNPISGHATLYWYQQILGQGPKLLIQFQNNGVVDDSQLPKDRFSAERLKGVDSTLKIQPAKLEDSAVYLCASSPTVFYGYTFGSGTRLTVV.

The CDR3 DNA sequence: TGTGCCAGCAGCCAAGTTGGACAGGACCTTCTTGGCTACACCTTC. Its translation is CASSQVGQDLLGYTF. The chain uses TRBV14 and TRBJ1-2, with 7 bases fitting TRBD1. J was trimmed by 7 bases and V by 1 base; bases with no gene match: 9. The CDR3 totals 15 residues. CDR1 is SGHDN, CDR2 FVKESK, per germline.

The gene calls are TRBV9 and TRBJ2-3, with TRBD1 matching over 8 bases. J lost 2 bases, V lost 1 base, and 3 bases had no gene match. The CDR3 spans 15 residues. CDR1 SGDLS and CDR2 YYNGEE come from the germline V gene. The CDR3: CASSVKDRVTDTQYF. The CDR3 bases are TGTGCCAGCAGCGTAAAGGACAGGGTCACAGATACGCAGTATTTT.

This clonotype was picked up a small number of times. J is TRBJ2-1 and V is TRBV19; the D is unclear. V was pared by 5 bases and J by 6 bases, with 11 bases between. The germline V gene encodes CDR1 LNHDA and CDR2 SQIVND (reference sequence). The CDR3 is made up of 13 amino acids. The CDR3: CASSVIPPNEQFF. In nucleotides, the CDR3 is TGTGCCAGTAGTGTTATCCCCCCCAATGAGCAGTTCTTC.

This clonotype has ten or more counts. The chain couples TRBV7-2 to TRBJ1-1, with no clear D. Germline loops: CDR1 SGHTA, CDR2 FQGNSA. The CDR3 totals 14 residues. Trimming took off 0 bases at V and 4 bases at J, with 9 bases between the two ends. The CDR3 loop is CASSLASRRTEAFF. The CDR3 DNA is TGTGCCAGCAGCTTAGCGTCCCGCCGCACTGAAGCTTTCTTT.

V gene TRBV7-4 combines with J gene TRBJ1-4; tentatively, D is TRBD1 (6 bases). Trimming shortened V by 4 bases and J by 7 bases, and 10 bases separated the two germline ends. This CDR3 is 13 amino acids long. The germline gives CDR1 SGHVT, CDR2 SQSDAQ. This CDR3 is CASSSGTREKLFF. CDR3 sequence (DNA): TGTGCCAGCAGCTCCGGGACACGTGAAAAACTGTTTTTT.

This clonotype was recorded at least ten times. Here the CDR3 reads CASSPDRVRGYTF. The CDR3 coding sequence is TGTGCCAGCAGCCCGGACAGGGTGAGGGGCTACACCTTC. The chain combines TRBV5-6 with TRBJ1-2; 8 bases align to TRBD1. The CDR3 sequence is 13 residues long. The junction had 7 bases not matched to a gene; V was cut back by 4 bases and J by 8 bases. The germline gives CDR1 SGHDT, CDR2 YYEEEE.

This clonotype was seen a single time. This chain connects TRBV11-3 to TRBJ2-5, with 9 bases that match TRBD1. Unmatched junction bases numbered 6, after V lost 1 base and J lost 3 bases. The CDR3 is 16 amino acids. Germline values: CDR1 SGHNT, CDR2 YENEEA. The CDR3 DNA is TGTGCCAGCAGCTTAGGCCACAGGGGGCAGGAAGAGACCCAGTACTTC. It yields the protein CASSLGHRGQEETQYF.

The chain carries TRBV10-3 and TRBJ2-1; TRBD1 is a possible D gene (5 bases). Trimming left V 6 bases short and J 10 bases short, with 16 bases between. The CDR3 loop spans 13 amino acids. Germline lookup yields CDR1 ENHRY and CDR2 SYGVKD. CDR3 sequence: CAIRVNSSGEQFF. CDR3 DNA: TGTGCCATCAGAGTTAATAGCTCAGGGGAGCAGTTCTTC.

In DNA, the CDR3 is TGTGCCAGCAGCCTATCTAGCGGGGGGATCCAAGAGACCCAGTACTTC. Translated: CASSLSSGGIQETQYF. The chain uses TRBV7-4 and TRBJ2-5; TRBD2 matches at 11 bases. V lost 5 bases, J lost 1 base, and 6 bases stayed unmatched. This CDR3 contains 16 residues. In germline, CDR1 is SGHVT, CDR2 SQSDAQ.

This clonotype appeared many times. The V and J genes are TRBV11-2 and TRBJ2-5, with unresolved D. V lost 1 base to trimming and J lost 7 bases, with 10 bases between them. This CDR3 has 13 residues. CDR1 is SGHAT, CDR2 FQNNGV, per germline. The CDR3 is CASSLVSTPTQYF. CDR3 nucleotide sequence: TGTGCCAGCAGCTTAGTGTCGACACCGACCCAGTACTTC. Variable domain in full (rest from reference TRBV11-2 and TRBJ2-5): EAGVAQSPRYKIIEKRQSVAFWCNPISGHATLYWYQQILGQGPKLLIQFQNNGVVDDSQLPKDRFSAERLKGVDSTLKIQPAKLEDSAVYLCASSLVSTPTQYFGPGTRLLVL.

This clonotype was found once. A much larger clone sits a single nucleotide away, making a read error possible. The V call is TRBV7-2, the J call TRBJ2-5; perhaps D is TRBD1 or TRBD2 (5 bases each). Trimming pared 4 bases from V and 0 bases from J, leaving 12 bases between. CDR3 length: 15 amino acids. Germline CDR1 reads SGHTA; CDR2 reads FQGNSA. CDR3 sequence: CASSSGTAYQETQYF. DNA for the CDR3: TGTGCCAGCAGCTCAGGGACGGCGTACCAAGAGACCCAGTACTTC.

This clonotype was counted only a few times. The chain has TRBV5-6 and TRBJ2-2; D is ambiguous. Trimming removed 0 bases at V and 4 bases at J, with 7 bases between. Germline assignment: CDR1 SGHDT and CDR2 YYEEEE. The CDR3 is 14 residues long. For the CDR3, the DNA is TGTGCCAGCAGCTTGGGACCGAGCACCGGGGAGCTGTTTTTT. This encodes CASSLGPSTGELFF.

CDR3 DNA: TGTGCCAGCAGCCCCTTGGCCTTGAACACTGAAGCTTTCTTT. This codes for CASSPLALNTEAFF. The gene calls are TRBV28 and TRBJ1-1; D is unclear. This CDR3 is built from 14 residues. Germline assignment: CDR1 MDHEN and CDR2 SYDVKM. V gave up 6 bases and J gave up 0 bases, with 11 bases separating them.

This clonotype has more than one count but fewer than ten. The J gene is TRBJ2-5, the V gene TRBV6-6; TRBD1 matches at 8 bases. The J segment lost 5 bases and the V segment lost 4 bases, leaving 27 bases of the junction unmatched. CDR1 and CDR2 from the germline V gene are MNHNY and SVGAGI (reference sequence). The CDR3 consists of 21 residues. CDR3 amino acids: CASSCATGVIPQNREWETQYF. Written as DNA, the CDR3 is TGTGCCAGCAGTTGCGCGACAGGGGTCATCCCCCAAAACAGAGAATGGGAGACCCAGTACTTC.

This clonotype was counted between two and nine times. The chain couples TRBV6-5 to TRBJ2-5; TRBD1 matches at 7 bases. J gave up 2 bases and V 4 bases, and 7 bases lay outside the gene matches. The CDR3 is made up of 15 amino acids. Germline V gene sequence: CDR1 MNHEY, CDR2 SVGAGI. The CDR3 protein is CASSFGTVLQETQYF. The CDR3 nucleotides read TGTGCCAGCAGTTTCGGGACAGTCCTTCAAGAGACCCAGTACTTC.

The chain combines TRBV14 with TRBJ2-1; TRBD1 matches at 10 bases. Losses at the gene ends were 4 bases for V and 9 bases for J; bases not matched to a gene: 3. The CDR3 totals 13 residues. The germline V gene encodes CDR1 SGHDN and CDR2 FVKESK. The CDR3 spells CASSPWTGGEQFF. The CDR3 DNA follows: TGTGCCAGCAGCCCCTGGACAGGGGGTGAGCAGTTCTTC.

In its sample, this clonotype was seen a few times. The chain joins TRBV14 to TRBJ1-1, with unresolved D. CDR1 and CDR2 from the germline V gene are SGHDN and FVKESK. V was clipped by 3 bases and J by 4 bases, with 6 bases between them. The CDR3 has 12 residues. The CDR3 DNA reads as TGTGCCAGCAGCCATGACCCCACTGAAGCTTTCTTT. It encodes CASSHDPTEAFF.

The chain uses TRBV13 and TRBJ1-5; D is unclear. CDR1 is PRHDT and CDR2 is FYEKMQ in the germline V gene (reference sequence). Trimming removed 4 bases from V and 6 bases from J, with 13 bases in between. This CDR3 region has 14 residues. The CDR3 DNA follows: TGTGCCAGCAGCTCAGGCGGGTTCGGTCAGCCCCAGCATTTT. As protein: CASSSGGFGQPQHF.

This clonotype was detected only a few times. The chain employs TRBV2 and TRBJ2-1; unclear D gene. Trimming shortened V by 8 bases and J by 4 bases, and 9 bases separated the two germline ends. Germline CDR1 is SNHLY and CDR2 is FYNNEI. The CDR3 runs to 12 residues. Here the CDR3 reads CASLGPYNEQFF. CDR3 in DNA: TGTGCCAGCTTAGGACCTTACAATGAGCAGTTCTTC.

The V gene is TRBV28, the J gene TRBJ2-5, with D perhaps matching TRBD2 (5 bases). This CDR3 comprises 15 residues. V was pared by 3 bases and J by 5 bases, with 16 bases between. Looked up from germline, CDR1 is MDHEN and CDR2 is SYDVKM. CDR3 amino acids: CASSLLGGLGETQYF. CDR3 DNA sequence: TGTGCCAGCAGTTTGCTAGGCGGGTTGGGCGAGACCCAGTACTTC.